The 31 T cell receptor beta chains presented below share a single source sample, sequenced in a study of CDR3 diversity in severe acne (dated by TCRdb to about 2019). To prepare the library, PCR was applied. Sequencing relied on an Illumina HiSeq 2000. The public sequencing data were trimmed at Q25 with fastp and processed into clonotypes with MiXCR by TCRdb, which kept only in-frame beta chains. One record per CDR3 amino acid sequence lists the most common genes and DNA. The sample profile shows about 100,000 distinct CDR3 sequences; roughly half of them were found once. Around 12% of the sample belongs to the ten largest clones. The sequencing sample was made of blood. The origin of the receptors is a male donor with acne.

This clonotype was seen ten or more times. This sequence joins TRBV10-3 and TRBJ2-1; no clear D. V was cut by 10 bases and J by 5 bases, with 9 bases left in between. Germline V lookup: CDR1 ENHRY, CDR2 SYGVKD. The CDR3 sequence is 11 residues long. CDR3 residues: CATDGNNEQFF. CDR3 nucleotides: TGTGCCACGGACGGTAACAATGAGCAGTTCTTC.

This chain links TRBV24-1 with TRBJ1-1; D is undetermined. The ends were cut back, 7 bases at V and 1 base at J, with 9 bases in the middle. The CDR3 has 13 residues. Looked up from germline, CDR1 is KGHDR and CDR2 is SFDVKD. The CDR3 protein is CATRKDRNTEAFF. The CDR3 DNA sequence: TGTGCCACCAGGAAGGACCGGAACACTGAAGCTTTCTTT.

V gene TRBV9 combines with J gene TRBJ2-6; 7 bases map to TRBD1. The CDR3 runs to 18 residues. CDR1 and CDR2 (germline): SGDLS, YYNGEE. The V segment lost 5 bases and the J segment 0 bases; nucleotides outside the gene matches: 11. CDR3 loop: CASSLDGDRVSGANVLTF. CDR3 DNA sequence: TGTGCCAGCAGTTTAGATGGTGACAGGGTCTCTGGGGCCAACGTCCTGACTTTC.

The chain links TRBV2 to TRBJ2-7; perhaps TRBD1 as D (6 bases). Germline-derived CDR1 and CDR2 are SNHLY and FYNNEI. The CDR3 is made up of 13 amino acids. The CDR3 loop is CVSSFQGTSEQYF. The CDR3 DNA sequence: TGTGTCTCATCGTTCCAGGGGACCAGCGAGCAGTACTTC.

The CDR3, as DNA: TGTGCCATCAGCCCTCGTGTCGGGGAGCTGTTTTTT. It codes for CAISPRVGELFF. The chain combines TRBV10-3 with TRBJ2-2; D remains ambiguous. The germline CDR1 and CDR2 sequences are ENHRY and SYGVKD. The CDR3 has 12 amino acids. V lost 6 bases and J 7 bases, leaving 9 bases between the germline ends.

The chain links TRBV6-5 to TRBJ1-5; D call uncertain. V lost 2 bases to trimming and J lost 3 bases, with 11 bases between them. This CDR3 comprises 15 residues. Germline values: CDR1 MNHEY, CDR2 SVGAGI. The CDR3, as DNA: TGTGCCAGCAGTTACGAAAAGATGAACAATCAGCCCCAGCATTTT. Translated, it gives CASSYEKMNNQPQHF.

The V gene is TRBV7-2, the J gene TRBJ1-1; no definite D call. V lost 0 bases to trimming and J lost 0 bases, with 2 bases between them. The CDR3 length is 13 residues. Germline V CDR1 and CDR2: SGHTA, FQGNSA. The CDR3 loop is CASSLAMNTEAFF. For the CDR3, the DNA is TGTGCCAGCAGCTTAGCCATGAACACTGAAGCTTTCTTT.

This sequence joins TRBV25-1 and TRBJ1-2, with D possibly being TRBD1 (5 bases). Germline V gives CDR1 MGHDK, CDR2 SYGVNS. This CDR3 has 12 residues. V lost 9 bases to trimming and J lost 4 bases, with 12 bases between them. Here the CDR3 DNA reads TGTGCCAGTGGGGACGAGATCTATGGCTACACCTTC. Protein sequence: CASGDEIYGYTF.

V is TRBV7-9 and J is TRBJ2-7, with a weak D call TRBD2 (5 bases). The length of the CDR3 is 14 residues. Germline V gene data show CDR1 as SEHNR and CDR2 as FQNEAQ (reference sequence). V dropped 4 bases and J dropped 0 bases, with 10 bases sitting between them. Here the CDR3 DNA reads TGTGCCAGCAGCTCCCCGGAGGACTCCTACGAGCAGTACTTC. Translation: CASSSPEDSYEQYF.

This clonotype was picked up a small number of times. The chain joins TRBV7-2 to TRBJ2-7; perhaps TRBD1 as D (6 bases). The CDR3 extends over 15 amino acids. The V gene's germline CDR1 is SGHTA and CDR2 FQGNSA. Trimming removed 5 bases at V and 0 bases at J, with 14 bases between. The CDR3 sequence: CASSKGHASSYEQYF. CDR3 nucleotides: TGTGCCAGCAGCAAGGGACACGCGAGCTCCTACGAGCAGTACTTC. The entire variable domain, with the rest obtained from reference TRBV7-2 and TRBJ2-7, is as follows: GAGVSQSPSNKVTEKGKDVELRCDPISGHTALYWYRQSLGQGLEFLIYFQGNSAPDKSGLPSDRFSAERTGGSVSTLTIQRTQQEDSAVYLCASSKGHASSYEQYFGPGTRLTVT.

Ten or more counts support this clonotype. The chain joins TRBV29-1 to TRBJ1-1, with D unclear. CDR3 length: 13 amino acids. Germline V gives CDR1 SQVTM, CDR2 ANQGSEA. Trimming cost V 2 bases and J 0 bases, with 7 bases left between them. This CDR3 is CSVESRMNTEAFF. The CDR3 DNA is TGCAGCGTTGAATCCAGGATGAACACTGAAGCTTTCTTT.

With regard to this clonotype: This may be a read error, as it is one base from a much larger clone. This CDR3 is missing its conserved last phenylalanine or tryptophan, likely due to a read error. The chain couples TRBV2 to TRBJ2-3; 7 bases agree with TRBD1. The germline V gene encodes CDR1 SNHLY and CDR2 FYNNEI. Trimming took 7 bases from V and 0 from J; bases not matched to a gene: 7. CDR3 length: 15 residues. CDR3 sequence: CASKWAGGSTDTQYL. The CDR3 nucleotides are TGTGCCAGCAAGTGGGCAGGGGGTAGCACAGATACGCAGTATCTT.

This clonotype came up many times. The V and J genes are TRBV7-2 and TRBJ2-7; 11 bases are shared with TRBD2. Germline assignment: CDR1 SGHTA and CDR2 FQGNSA. Trimming took 6 bases from V and 4 from J; bases not matched to a gene: 8. The CDR3 length is 15 residues. Written as DNA, the CDR3 is TGTGCCAGCAGAGAAATGACTAGCGGGAAATACGAGCAGTACTTC. Protein product: CASREMTSGKYEQYF.

This clonotype has at least ten counts. J is TRBJ2-7 and V is TRBV6-2 or TRBV6-3; D unresolved. Trimming pared 4 bases from V and 7 bases from J, leaving 11 bases between. The CDR3 is 12 residues long. Germline-derived CDR1 and CDR2 are MNHEY and SVGEGT. The CDR3 nucleotides are TGTGCCAGCAGTTCGATTGATGGGGAGCAGTACTTC. Encoded protein: CASSSIDGEQYF.

This clonotype appeared a few times. The CDR3 DNA reads as TGTGCCAGCAGCTTAGGGGGGATGAACACTGAAGCTTTCTTT. Translation: CASSLGGMNTEAFF. The chain has TRBV7-6 and TRBJ1-1, with D possibly matching TRBD1 (5 bases). The CDR3 is 14 amino acids. CDR1 and CDR2 from the germline V gene are SGHVS and FNYEAQ. Trimming took 1 base from V and 0 from J, leaving 6 bases between them.

J is TRBJ2-7 and V is TRBV6-6; D is possibly TRBD1 or TRBD2 (5 bases each). Germline CDR1 and CDR2: MNHNY and SVGAGI (reference sequence). Trimming stripped 2 bases from V and 5 bases from J, with 19 bases between. The CDR3 sequence is 16 residues long. Written as DNA, the CDR3 is TGTGCCAGCAGTTACGGGACCCCTCGGCTCTACGACGAGCAGTACTTC. This encodes CASSYGTPRLYDEQYF.

The table lists this clonotype with many counts. The chain combines TRBV5-1 with TRBJ2-7; tentative D call: TRBD2 (5 bases). Germline-derived CDR1 and CDR2 are SGHRS and YFSETQ. Trimming took off 0 bases at V and 6 bases at J, with 16 bases between the two ends. The CDR3 runs to 15 residues. CDR3 bases: TGCGCCAGCAGCTTGGCCGGTGAGGGATTGGGCGAGCAGTACTTC. This sequence encodes CASSLAGEGLGEQYF.

This clonotype was seen ten or more times. This chain links TRBV2 with TRBJ2-5; no definite D call. V lost 4 bases, J lost 4 bases, and 7 bases lay in between. This CDR3 is 12 amino acids long. CDR1 and CDR2 (germline): SNHLY, FYNNEI. The CDR3 loop reads CASSATRETQYF. The CDR3 bases are TGTGCCAGCAGTGCAACCCGAGAGACCCAGTACTTC.

The rearrangement joins TRBV4-3 to TRBJ2-6; TRBD2 might be the D (6 bases). Germline V gene sequence: CDR1 LGHNA, CDR2 YSLEER. Trimming left V 3 bases short and J 0 bases short, with 24 bases between. There are 21 residues in the CDR3. The CDR3 loop reads CASSQTSISGTDYSGANVLTF. In DNA form, the CDR3 reads TGCGCCAGCAGCCAGACTTCAATTTCCGGGACGGACTACTCTGGGGCCAACGTCCTGACTTTC.

Many counts were recorded for this clonotype. The CDR3 region has the DNA TGCAGTGTGAGGGAGGCTAGCGGATCCTACGAGCAGTACTTC. It yields the protein CSVREASGSYEQYF. The genes are TRBV20-1 and TRBJ2-7; 7 nucleotides match TRBD2. The CDR3 runs 14 residues. CDR1 and CDR2 from the germline V gene are DFQATT and SNEGSKA (reference sequence). V was clipped by 7 bases and J by 1 base; unmatched bases: 10.

J is TRBJ1-1 and V is TRBV2; 7 nucleotides match TRBD1. CDR1 and CDR2 from the germline V gene are SNHLY and FYNNEI. There are 13 residues in the CDR3. V shed 6 bases, J shed 2 bases, and the junction held 3 bases outside the gene matches. The CDR3 spells CASRDRVNTEAFF. CDR3 nucleotides: TGTGCCAGCAGAGACAGGGTAAACACTGAAGCTTTCTTT.

By share of the sample, this clonotype is medium-sized (0.01 to 0.1%). The V gene is TRBV29-1, the J gene TRBJ2-3, with 11 bases identical to TRBD2. Losses at the gene ends were 4 bases for V and 1 base for J; bases not matched to a gene: 13. Germline-derived CDR1 and CDR2 are SQVTM and ANQGSEA. This CDR3 contains 18 residues. CDR3 bases: TGCAGCGTTGCCTTAGCGGGAGGGCAATTCGGACGCACAGATACGCAGTATTTT. Residues: CSVALAGGQFGRTDTQYF.

With respect to this clonotype: Since no conserved phenylalanine or tryptophan closes the CDR3, a read error is the likely cause. The chain carries TRBV14 and TRBJ2-2; TRBD1 matches 7 bases. The CDR3 is 16 amino acids. The germline V gene encodes CDR1 SGHDN and CDR2 FVKESK. J gave up 5 bases and V 6 bases, and 12 bases lay outside the gene matches. The CDR3 region is CASRSFRDRTTGELFL. The CDR3, as DNA: TGTGCCAGCAGATCTTTCCGGGACAGAACGACCGGGGAGCTGTTTCTT.

The rearrangement links TRBV15 to TRBJ2-3; 12 positions agree with TRBD1. Germline CDR1 is LNHNV and CDR2 is YYDKDF (reference sequence). V shed 5 bases and J 0 bases; nucleotides not matched to a gene: 9. The CDR3 loop spans 18 amino acids. The CDR3 here is CATSGQPGQGASTDTQYF. CDR3 in DNA: TGTGCCACCAGCGGACAGCCGGGACAGGGGGCCAGCACAGATACGCAGTATTTT.

This sequence joins TRBV7-8 and TRBJ2-2; D remains unclear. Trimming removed 7 bases from V and 5 bases from J, with 14 bases in between. This CDR3 is 14 amino acids long. CDR1 and CDR2 from the germline V gene are SGHVS and FQNEAQ. CDR3 amino acids: CASTPRSRTGELFF. The CDR3 DNA follows: TGTGCCAGCACCCCCAGGTCCCGGACCGGGGAGCTGTTTTTT.

This clonotype was seen repeatedly, ten times or more. V is TRBV9 and J is TRBJ1-3, with D unclear. From germline, CDR1 is SGDLS and CDR2 YYNGEE. Trimming cost V 3 bases and J 1 base, with 8 bases left between them. The CDR3 is 14 residues long. The chain's CDR3 is CASSEWGSGNTIYF. DNA for the CDR3: TGTGCCAGCAGCGAATGGGGTTCTGGAAACACCATATATTTT.

The rearrangement joins TRBV6-5 to TRBJ2-5, with TRBD1 matching 9 bases. This CDR3 is built from 15 residues. J lost 5 bases, V lost 4 bases, and 8 bases had no gene match. Per germline, CDR1 MNHEY and CDR2 SVGAGI. In nucleotides, the CDR3 is TGTGCCAGCAGTTCGTTGGGACAGGGTGACGAGACCCAGTACTTC. Translating it yields CASSSLGQGDETQYF.

The CDR3 DNA is TGTGCCAGCAGTTTCTCCCCAGGACACCTTCTCAACGTC. Translated: CASSFSPGHLLNV. The V call is TRBV27, the J call TRBJ2-7, with D possibly being TRBD1 (5 bases). This CDR3 has 13 residues. CDR1 MNHEY and CDR2 SMNVEV come from the germline V gene (reference sequence).

J is TRBJ1-6 and V is TRBV28; D ambiguous. Between the trimmed V and J ends, which lost 2 bases and 9 bases, there was a span of 14 bases. This CDR3 has 15 residues. Germline CDR1 and CDR2: MDHEN and SYDVKM. The CDR3 DNA reads TGTGCCAGCAGTTTAGGATCAGAGGAAAGTTCACCCCTCCACTTT. Translation gives CASSLGSEESSPLHF.

With regard to this clonotype: A much more abundant neighbour one base away suggests this may be a read error. The chain has TRBV9 and TRBJ2-1; 14 bases fit TRBD2. Germline CDR1 is SGDLS and CDR2 is YYNGEE. This CDR3 spans 14 amino acids. V dropped 7 bases and J dropped 8; count of bases not matched to a gene: 5. CDR3 in amino acids: CASAGTSGSDEQFF. CDR3 nucleotides: TGTGCCAGCGCCGGGACTAGCGGGAGCGATGAGCAGTTCTTC.

This clonotype was found many times. V and J are TRBV20-1 and TRBJ2-5; TRBD2 might be the D (6 bases). This CDR3 spans 14 amino acids. In germline, CDR1 is DFQATT, CDR2 SNEGSKA (reference sequence). Trimming removed 0 bases from V and 4 bases from J, with 12 bases in between. The CDR3: CSARDPQEGETQYF. CDR3 coding DNA: TGCAGTGCTAGAGACCCACAGGAGGGAGAGACCCAGTACTTC.